The clone carrying this T cell receptor beta chain appeared a few times. Antigen: not known. The sample comes from a study of T cells in Graves' hyperthyroidism and ophthalmopathy. Study-wide points: The model foresaw ophthalmopathy a median about 6.5 months prior to onset.

Researchers defined stable Graves' hyperthyroidism as no ophthalmopathy progression within 18 months. Newly diagnosed patients aged 18 to 65 had hyperthyroidism of under 2 months' duration. The V gene's germline CDR1 is SGHNT and CDR2 YYREEE (reference sequence). The CDR3 totals 18 residues. Losses at the gene ends were 4 bases for V and 4 bases for J; bases not matched to a gene: 17. Amplification of TCR beta CDR3 regions used RNA as the template. A first-round RT-PCR of the TCR CDR3 used the HTBI primer set. From the multiplex PCR reads, TCRdb called clonotypes with MiXCR, one entry per CDR3 protein. The sample has roughly 300,000 distinct CDR3 sequences; approximately 15% are singletons.

The clonotype was recovered from a young woman with Graves' hyperthyroidism. This chain uses TRBV5-4 with TRBJ2-5, with 9 bases fitting TRBD2. Sequencing was done on a sample of blood. CDR3 protein: CASSLGLALPILRETQYF. In nucleotides, the CDR3 is TGTGCCAGCAGCCTGGGACTAGCTTTACCAATTCTAAGAGAGACCCAGTACTTC.